The 6 T cell receptor beta chains given below trace back to one sample, sequenced in a study of blood T cell repertoires in COVID-19. Data came from immunoSEQ multiplex PCR; TCRdb stores just in-frame clones and leaves some out. The repertoire holds a few hundred thousand clones, with 80% to 90% as singletons. The sequenced material came from peripheral blood. The receptors were sampled from a woman aged 25-40 years with active or convalescent COVID-19.

The chain has TRBV30 and TRBJ2-3, with TRBD2 matching over 9 bases. This CDR3 region has 17 residues. Germline assignment: CDR1 GTSNPN and CDR2 SVGIG (reference sequence). After removal of 4 bases from V and 4 bases from J, the junction contained 15 bases not matched to a gene. CDR3 in amino acids: CAWTLPRLAGSPDTQYF. CDR3 bases: TGTGCCTGGACTTTGCCCCGGCTAGCGGGGTCCCCAGATACGCAGTATTTT.

This clone occurred once. The V gene is TRBV5-5, the J gene TRBJ1-5; D gene unclear. Germline loops: CDR1 SGHKS, CDR2 YYEKEE (reference sequence). This CDR3 has 14 residues. Trimming stripped 0 bases from V and 8 bases from J, with 12 bases between. In DNA, the CDR3 is TGTGCCAGCAGCTTGGGCCCCTCGGGTGAGCCCCAGCATTTT. Translation: CASSLGPSGEPQHF.

This chain connects TRBV3-1 (or the pseudogene TRBV3-2) to TRBJ2-1; TRBD2 matches at 7 bases. Germline assignment: CDR1 LGHDT and CDR2 YNNKEL (reference sequence). The CDR3 covers 13 residues. Unmatched junction bases numbered 2, after V lost 1 base and J lost 8 bases. CDR3 nucleotides: TGTGCCAGCAGCCAAGGCCGGGGGGATGAGCAGTTCTTC. As protein: CASSQGRGDEQFF.

V gene TRBV7-3 combines with J gene TRBJ1-3; D is ambiguous. The V end was cut by 4 bases, the J end by 1 base, with 11 bases between. Germline loops: CDR1 SGHTA, CDR2 FQGTGA. The CDR3 extends over 15 amino acids. CDR3 nucleotides: TGTGCCAGCAGCTCCCCCGCCAGGTCTGGAAACACCATATATTTT. This gives the protein CASSSPARSGNTIYF.

The chain has TRBV2 and TRBJ2-1; D may be TRBD2 (6 bases). Trimming shortened V by 8 bases and J by 0 bases, and 23 bases separated the two germline ends. The germline CDR1 and CDR2 sequences are SNHLY and FYNNEI. The CDR3 is 18 amino acids. The CDR3 nucleotides are TGTGCCAGCGGGGGGAGCAGGCTAAGTAATAGCTCCTACAATGAGCAGTTCTTC. It is translated as CASGGSRLSNSSYNEQFF.

The chain has TRBV28 and TRBJ2-5; 10 bases align to TRBD2. After removal of 2 bases from V and 5 bases from J, the junction contained 11 bases not matched to a gene. Germline values: CDR1 MDHEN, CDR2 SYDVKM. There are 17 residues in the CDR3. As DNA, the CDR3 is TGTGCCAGCAGTTTAATGGTTGGGGCTAGCGGGGGTGAGACCCAGTACTTC. Protein sequence: CASSLMVGASGGETQYF. The full variable domain, completed using reference TRBV28 and TRBJ2-5, is DVKVTQSSRYLVKRTGEKVFLECVQDMDHENMFWYRQDPGLGLRLIYFSYDVKMKEKGDIPEGYSVSREKKERFSLILESASTNQTSMYLCASSLMVGASGGETQYFGPGTRLLVL.